The sequence of this TCR beta chain was determined in a study of TIL therapy for anti-PD-1-resistant metastatic lung cancer. As for the study in general: Median patient age was about 56, ranging about 38-80 years. Most patients had lung adenocarcinoma. Study-level findings and limits: Many TIL product clones were absent from baseline tumor, suggesting clonal contraction.

For this clone: Its target is not known.

Sequencing used immunoSEQ v3. Each library reached roughly 2 million read pairs, or about 5-6 million at deep level. Profiled with immunoSEQ multiplex PCR; TCRdb holds only in-frame clones, not every one. The sample shows 8,500 to 9,500 clones, approximately 80% of them seen only once. The time point denotes: pre-treatment sample, taken before nivolumab and TIL therapy. Most excised metastases sampled were pleural nodules or supraclavicular lymph nodes. The CDR3 runs to 13 residues. Trimming took 2 bases from V and 0 from J, leaving 5 bases between them. Germline V gene lookup returns CDR1 MNHEY and CDR2 SVGAGI.

This sample comprised tumor tissue, obtained at baseline. The clonotype originates from a person aged 25 to 79 with non-small cell lung cancer. The V call is TRBV6-5, the J call TRBJ2-7, with D possibly TRBD1 on 5 matching bases. CDR3 DNA sequence: TGTGCCAGCAGTTACGGGGCCTCCTACGAGCAGTACTTC. It yields the protein CASSYGASYEQYF.